This TCR beta chain was retrieved from a study of T cells after yellow fever vaccination. Study outcomes and limitations: Most clones from primary vaccination were detected again post-booster (96% CD4, around 88% CD8). Researchers cautioned that FACS-sorted repertoires could harbor abundant clonotypes contaminating from the bulk population.

TCRdb re-called the 5' RACE reads through MiXCR, storing one row per CDR3 protein. Of tens of thousands of distinct CDR3 sequences listed, approximately 8% are singletons. Of note for this clonotype: Its cognate antigen is unknown.

Germline V CDR1 and CDR2: LNHDA, SQIVND (reference sequence). CDR3 length: 13 residues. Trimming removed 9 bases from V and 1 base from J, with 10 bases in between. V and J are TRBV19 and TRBJ1-5; TRBD1 might be the D (5 bases). This clonotype was obtained from a young man who received the YFV17D yellow fever vaccine. The sequences come from CD8+ T cells sorted from PBMCs, collected on the day of the yellow fever booster vaccination. CDR3 loop: CASLGGSNQPQHF. DNA of the CDR3: TGTGCCAGCCTTGGGGGGAGCAATCAGCCCCAGCATTTT.